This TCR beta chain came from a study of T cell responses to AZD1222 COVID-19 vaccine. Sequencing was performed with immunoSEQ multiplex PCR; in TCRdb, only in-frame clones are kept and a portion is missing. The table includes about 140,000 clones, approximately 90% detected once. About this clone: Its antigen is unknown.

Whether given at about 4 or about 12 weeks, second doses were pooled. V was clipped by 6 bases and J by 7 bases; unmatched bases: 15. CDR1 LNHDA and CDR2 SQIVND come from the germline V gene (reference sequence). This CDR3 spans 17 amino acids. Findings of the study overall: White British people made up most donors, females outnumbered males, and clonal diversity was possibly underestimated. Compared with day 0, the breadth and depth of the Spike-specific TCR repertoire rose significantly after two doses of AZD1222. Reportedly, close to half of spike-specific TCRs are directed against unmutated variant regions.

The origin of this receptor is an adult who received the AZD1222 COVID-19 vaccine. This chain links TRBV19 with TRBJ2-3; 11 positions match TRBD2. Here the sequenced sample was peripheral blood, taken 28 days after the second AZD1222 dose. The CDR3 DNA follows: TGTGCCAGTAGCCAAGCCGGGACTAGCGGTCATCGGAATACGCAGTATTTT. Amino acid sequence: CASSQAGTSGHRNTQYF.